This T cell receptor beta chain appears in the sequencing data of a study of blood T cells in healthy people across ages. Study conclusions and caveats: Among T cells, TCR beta diversity per million cells dropped roughly linearly as age rose.

Turning to this clonotype: Its matching antigen is unknown.

Germline CDR1 reads SGHTA; CDR2 reads FQGNSA. The CDR3 sequence is 14 residues long. V lost 4 bases and J lost 12, with 19 bases in between. Through a sample-barcoded 5' primer and a J-beta primer mix, a second PCR was run for roughly 7 to 11 cycles. Each CDR3 protein is one row after TCRdb ran MiXCR on the 5' RACE reads. Of approximately 1,700,000 distinct CDR3 sequences detected, around 42% appear once; the ten largest clones hold more than 20%. Peripheral blood was drawn, 7.5 to 10 milliliters per donor. No fewer than 5.5 micrograms of total RNA were isolated from every sample. The sequence derives from a human donor in good health. Sequenced: blood. V and J are TRBV7-2 and TRBJ2-1; a weak D match, TRBD1 (5 bases). The CDR3 reads CASSSRTVWGAQFF. In DNA form, the CDR3 reads TGTGCCAGCAGCTCCCGGACGGTCTGGGGCGCGCAGTTCTTC.